The 22 T cell receptor beta chains in this list originate from one sample, sequenced in a study of T cell repertoires in cytomegalovirus infection (dated by TCRdb to between 2018 and 2020). TCRdb lists the instrument as Illumina HiSeq 1500. The public sequencing data were trimmed at Q25 with fastp and processed into clonotypes with MiXCR by TCRdb, which kept only in-frame beta chains. Every CDR3 protein is listed once, alongside the most common genes and DNA of its rows. The sample has 200,000 to 300,000 distinct CDR3 sequences on record, approximately 13% of them singletons. 1.5% to 2% of the sample comes from the top ten. Sequences were obtained from PBMCs. These receptors all come from a human donor in good health (CMV status not recorded). Some clones in this sample may be carry-over from other donors' samples.

This clonotype was detected many times. The chain couples TRBV7-2 to TRBJ2-5; D is undetermined. V was clipped by 5 bases and J by 4 bases, with 17 bases between them. CDR1 and CDR2 (germline): SGHTA, FQGNSA. CDR3 length equals 15 residues. Written as DNA, the CDR3 is TGTGCCAGCAGCATTCAGATCGATAGGGCAGAGACCCAGTACTTC. Amino acid sequence: CASSIQIDRAETQYF.

In its sample, this clonotype was seen many times. This chain links TRBV20-1 with TRBJ1-2, with unresolved D. Trimming pared 3 bases from V and 8 bases from J, leaving 10 bases between. The CDR3 is 11 amino acids. CDR1 and CDR2 (germline): DFQATT, SNEGSKA (reference sequence). CDR3 nucleotides: TGCAGTGCTAGCAAGGGATTGGGCTACACCTTC. It is translated as CSASKGLGYTF.

The table lists this clonotype with many counts. V is TRBV7-2 and J is TRBJ1-6; possible D gene TRBD1, 5 bases. Germline CDR1 and CDR2: SGHTA and FQGNSA. This CDR3 is built from 12 residues. The germline V and J ends were trimmed by 5 bases and 9 bases, with 8 bases remaining between them. CDR3 DNA sequence: TGTGCCAGCAGCCCGGGGGGTTCACCCCTCCACTTT. Encoded protein: CASSPGGSPLHF. Looking up the rest from reference TRBV7-2 and TRBJ1-6 gives the full variable domain: GAGVSQSPSNKVTEKGKDVELRCDPISGHTALYWYRQSLGQGLEFLIYFQGNSAPDKSGLPSDRFSAERTGGSVSTLTIQRTQQEDSAVYLCASSPGGSPLHFGNGTRLTVT.

This clonotype has a handful of counts. This sequence joins TRBV29-1 and TRBJ2-5, with D possibly being TRBD1 or TRBD2 (5 bases each). CDR1 SQVTM and CDR2 ANQGSEA come from the germline V gene. The CDR3 runs 17 residues. V lost 7 bases, J lost 3 bases, and 27 bases lay in between. CDR3 DNA: TGCAGCGCCGGTGGATGGATCGACAGTCCGAGGGAAGAGACCCAGTACTTC. Its protein is CSAGGWIDSPREETQYF.

In its sample, this clonotype was seen many times. The chain employs TRBV7-2 and TRBJ2-5; a possible D gene is TRBD2 (5 bases). The germline V gene has CDR1 SGHTA and CDR2 FQGNSA. This CDR3 spans 13 amino acids. Trimming removed 6 bases from V and 5 bases from J, with 13 bases in between. This CDR3 is CASSLLDPETQYF. Here the CDR3 DNA reads TGTGCCAGCAGTCTACTAGACCCCGAGACCCAGTACTTC.

This clonotype has just a few counts. The chain combines TRBV2 with TRBJ2-3; the match to TRBD2 covers 8 bases. This CDR3 spans 16 amino acids. The germline V gene has CDR1 SNHLY and CDR2 FYNNEI. The V and J ends lost 4 bases and 1 base, in that order; junction bases with no gene match: 7. Here the CDR3 DNA reads TGTGCCAGCAGTGCCCCCGGGGGGGCGGGCACAGATACGCAGTATTTT. It codes for CASSAPGGAGTDTQYF.

The chain is built from TRBV9 and TRBJ2-1, with 14 bases that match TRBD2. With V trimmed by 0 bases and J by 0 bases, 11 bases remained unmatched. The CDR3 covers 21 residues. The germline gives CDR1 SGDLS, CDR2 YYNGEE. CDR3 amino acids: CASSVARGTSGGPSSYNEQFF. In DNA, the CDR3 is TGTGCCAGCAGCGTAGCTAGGGGGACTAGCGGGGGCCCCAGCTCCTACAATGAGCAGTTCTTC.

The chain is built from TRBV7-2 and TRBJ2-2, with D possibly TRBD2 on 5 matching bases. V was cut by 5 bases and J by 5 bases, with 9 bases left in between. Per germline, CDR1 SGHTA and CDR2 FQGNSA. The CDR3 contains 13 residues. The CDR3 here is CASSPWRTGELFF. CDR3 in DNA: TGTGCCAGCAGCCCCTGGAGGACCGGGGAGCTGTTTTTT.

This clonotype was observed a few times. The J gene is TRBJ2-6, the V gene TRBV12-3 or TRBV12-4; no reliable D call. The CDR3 covers 15 residues. Trimming left V 3 bases short and J 4 bases short, with 10 bases between. CDR3 nucleotides: TGTGCCAGCAGTTTGCGGTCAGGAGGGGCCAACGTCCTGACTTTC. It encodes CASSLRSGGANVLTF.

Note on this clonotype: A read error may explain this, as a much larger clone is one base away. The chain employs TRBV6-1 and TRBJ2-2, with a weak D call TRBD1 (6 bases). CDR1 and CDR2 from the germline V gene are MNHNS and SASEGT. There are 14 residues in the CDR3. V was trimmed by 8 bases and J by 3 bases, leaving 13 bases between them. CDR3: CASGVQGHTGELFF. CDR3 sequence (DNA): TGTGCCAGCGGTGTACAGGGACACACCGGGGAGCTGTTTTTT.

This clonotype occurred many times. The chain's CDR3 is CASSPGTVEWNQPQHF. The DNA for the CDR3 is TGTGCCAGCAGCCCCGGGACAGTGGAGTGGAATCAGCCCCAGCATTTT. This rearrangement joins TRBV5-5 to TRBJ1-5; TRBD1 matches at 7 bases. There are 16 residues in the CDR3. CDR1 is SGHKS and CDR2 is YYEKEE in the germline V gene (reference sequence). V lost 4 bases to trimming and J lost 4 bases; unmatched junction nucleotides: 11.

This clonotype was recorded a few times. The rearrangement uses TRBV29-1 and TRBJ2-2, with 13 bases identical to TRBD2. This CDR3 is built from 14 residues. Germline trimming cut 4 bases from V and 4 bases from J; bases unmatched to any gene: 0. Germline-derived CDR1 and CDR2 are SQVTM and ANQGSEA. The CDR3 loop is CSVGLAGGTGELFF. The DNA of the CDR3 is TGCAGCGTTGGACTAGCGGGGGGCACCGGGGAGCTGTTTTTT.

This clonotype was counted many times. The rearrangement links TRBV20-1 to TRBJ1-2, with D maybe TRBD1 (5 bases). The germline gives CDR1 DFQATT, CDR2 SNEGSKA (reference sequence). The CDR3 spans 12 residues. The V gene lost 3 bases and the J gene lost 2 bases, with 7 bases spanning the gap. The CDR3 here is CSASAGNYGYTF. CDR3 in DNA: TGCAGTGCTAGCGCAGGGAACTATGGCTACACCTTC.

This chain connects TRBV19 to TRBJ2-1; D remains ambiguous. CDR3 length: 15 amino acids. The V end lost 3 bases, the J end lost 0 bases, and 9 bases lay between the germline ends. The V gene's germline CDR1 is LNHDA and CDR2 SQIVND (reference sequence). The CDR3 sequence is CASSIDMSSYNEQFF. The CDR3 DNA sequence: TGTGCCAGTAGTATCGACATGAGCTCCTACAATGAGCAGTTCTTC. Filled out from reference TRBV19 and TRBJ2-1, the complete variable domain reads DGGITQSPKYLFRKEGQNVTLSCEQNLNHDAMYWYRQDPGQGLRLIYYSQIVNDFQKGDIAEGYSVSREKKESFPLTVTSAQKNPTAFYLCASSIDMSSYNEQFFGPGTRLTVL.

This clonotype showed up just a few times. V gene TRBV10-3 combines with J gene TRBJ2-1; D might be TRBD2 (5 bases). The CDR3 length is 13 residues. Germline V CDR1 and CDR2: ENHRY, SYGVKD. V shed 3 bases and J shed 8 bases, with 11 bases lying between them. The CDR3 sequence is CAISESGVDEQFF. In nucleotides, the CDR3 is TGTGCCATCAGTGAATCCGGGGTGGATGAGCAGTTCTTC.

This clonotype was counted many times. This rearrangement joins TRBV7-2 to TRBJ2-7, with D uncertain. CDR1 and CDR2 (germline): SGHTA, FQGNSA. The V and J ends lost 5 bases and 2 bases respectively, with 16 bases between them. This CDR3 spans 15 amino acids. The CDR3 bases are TGTGCCAGCAGCCTTGACCCCAGCCCCACCTACGAGCAGTACTTC. This sequence encodes CASSLDPSPTYEQYF.

Points on this clonotype: A much larger clone differs from this one at a single base, so this may be a read error. The rearrangement links TRBV7-6 to TRBJ1-1; 9 bases align to TRBD1. CDR1 and CDR2 from the germline V gene are SGHVS and FNYEAQ. The CDR3 length is 15 residues. As DNA, the CDR3 is TGTGCCAGCAGTGGGACAGGGCAGGACCGCACTGAAGCTTTATTT. Encoded protein: CASSGTGQDRTEALF.

A single count supports this clonotype. Possible read error: a much larger clone is one base away. J is TRBJ2-6 and V is TRBV14; D remains unclear. The CDR3 runs to 14 residues. Germline V gene lookup returns CDR1 SGHDN and CDR2 FVKESK. V was pared by 7 bases and J by 4 bases, with 11 bases between. CDR3 nucleotides: TGTGCCAGCATCCAGGAGCTGGGGGCCAACGTCCTGACTTTC. Amino acid sequence: CASIQELGANVLTF. The whole variable domain, filled in from reference TRBV14 and TRBJ2-6, reads EAGVTQFPSHSVIEKGQTVTLRCDPISGHDNLYWYRRVMGKEIKFLLHFVKESKQDESGMPNNRFLAERTGGTYSTLKVQPAELEDSGVYFCASIQELGANVLTFGAGSRLTVL.

This clonotype was observed many times. The chain employs TRBV7-2 and TRBJ2-7; TRBD2 aligns across 14 bases. The CDR3 loop spans 15 amino acids. Germline CDR1 is SGHTA and CDR2 is FQGNSA. The V segment lost 5 bases and the J segment 5 bases; nucleotides outside the gene matches: 5. CDR3 nucleotides: TGTGCCAGCAGCAAGGGACTAGCGGGAGCCCACGAGCAGTACTTC. Protein product: CASSKGLAGAHEQYF.

The V gene is TRBV12-3 or TRBV12-4, the J gene TRBJ2-1; possibly TRBD1 for D (5 bases). V was cut by 5 bases and J by 7 bases, with 15 bases left in between. There are 14 residues in the CDR3. CDR3 residues: CASSPTSQGNEQFF. CDR3 in DNA: TGTGCCAGCAGTCCTACGTCGCAGGGTAATGAGCAGTTCTTC.

In this sample, this clonotype turned up many times. The chain uses TRBV7-9 and TRBJ2-1; tentatively, D is TRBD2 (5 bases). With 2 bases removed from V and 7 bases from J, the gap between germline ends came to 18 bases. CDR3 length equals 16 residues. CDR1 and CDR2 from the germline V gene are SEHNR and FQNEAQ (reference sequence). CDR3 loop: CASSLLITGDMNEQFF. The DNA of the CDR3 is TGTGCCAGCAGCTTACTTATAACCGGGGATATGAATGAGCAGTTCTTC.

The genes are TRBV20-1 and TRBJ2-1, with D possibly being TRBD2 (6 bases). CDR1 is DFQATT, CDR2 SNEGSKA, per germline (reference sequence). Deletions cut 6 bases from V and 9 bases from J, with 12 bases between. The CDR3 loop spans 11 amino acids. CDR3 bases: TGCAGTGCAGAGCCCGGGGGTGAGCAGTTCTTC. Residues: CSAEPGGEQFF.